The following is a T cell receptor (beta chain) sequence with its context. What it recognizes is unknown. Semi-nested PCR with Nested Universal Primer A followed constant-region reverse priming of full-length variable regions. TCRdb analysed the 5' RACE reads with MiXCR anew, one entry per CDR3 protein. The sample shows 30,000 to 35,000 distinct CDR3 sequences, 20% to 30% of them seen only once. Study-level findings and limits: Tumor-infiltrating Treg TCR alpha and beta sequences overlapped most with tumor naive CD4+ T cells, then blood naive.

Cells sorted as Tregs were CD4+, CD25+ and CD127-/low. The sequenced sample consisted of tumor-infiltrating Tregs sorted from the breast tumor. This receptor was taken from a female donor with breast cancer.

Here the CDR3 DNA reads TGTGCCAGCAGTGAACGTAAGGGACTCAAAGGGGGCAATGAGCAGTTCTTC. Amino acids: CASSERKGLKGGNEQFF. The gene calls are TRBV25-1 and TRBJ2-1; D may be TRBD1 or TRBD2 (6 bases each). The CDR3 is 17 amino acids. The V end was cut by 2 bases, the J end by 6 bases, with 20 bases between. Germline CDR1 and CDR2: MGHDK and SYGVNS.